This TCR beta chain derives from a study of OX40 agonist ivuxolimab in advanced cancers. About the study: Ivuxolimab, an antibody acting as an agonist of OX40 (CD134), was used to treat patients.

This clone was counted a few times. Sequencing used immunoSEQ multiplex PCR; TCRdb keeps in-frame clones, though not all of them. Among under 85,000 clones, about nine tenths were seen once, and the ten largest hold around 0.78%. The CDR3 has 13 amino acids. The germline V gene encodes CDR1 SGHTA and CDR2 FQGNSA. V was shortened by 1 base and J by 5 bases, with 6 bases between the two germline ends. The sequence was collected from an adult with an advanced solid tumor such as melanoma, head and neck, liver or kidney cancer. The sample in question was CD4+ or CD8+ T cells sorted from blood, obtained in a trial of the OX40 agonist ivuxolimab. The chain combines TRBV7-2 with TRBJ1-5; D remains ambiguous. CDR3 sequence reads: CASSLVKDQPQHF. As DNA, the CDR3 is TGTGCCAGCAGCTTAGTTAAGGATCAGCCCCAGCATTTT.